This TCR beta chain was profiled in a study of blood T cell repertoires in COVID-19. Overall study: The origin of the acute and convalescent COVID-19 samples was the United States, Italy and Spain.

Grouping used clinical history reported by participants in a survey and questionnaire. The recovered donors of Cohort 3 showed two negative PCRs, clearance, or symptom resolution. Original data processing: Estimation of nucleated cell counts was performed using reference gene primer amplification. Profiled with immunoSEQ multiplex PCR; TCRdb holds only in-frame clones, not every one. That table supplies the V and J calls and clone size; D and trimming were determined from the DNA. Of about 160,000 clones listed, 84% are singletons. Between the trimmed V and J ends, which lost 6 bases and 10 bases, there was a span of 13 bases. CDR1 PRHDT and CDR2 FYEKMQ come from the germline V gene (reference sequence). CDR3 size: 12 residues.

The sequencing sample was made of PBMCs or T cells enriched from blood (not recorded which). The rearrangement links TRBV13 to TRBJ1-3; D unclear. The TCR sequence derives from a woman in her fifties or sixties who had recovered from COVID-19. CDR3 in amino acids: CASSSGQSTIYF. The CDR3 DNA is TGTGCCAGCAGTTCCGGTCAATCAACCATATATTTT.